Below, one TCR beta chain is given with its context. This sample stems from a study of early T cells in non-severe SARS-CoV-2 infection. Study overall: Sequencing input comprised bulk RNA from unsorted whole blood; chain pairing was not available.

V lost 7 bases to trimming and J lost 4 bases; unmatched junction nucleotides: 10. The CDR3 spans 14 residues. Germline CDR1 SNHLY, CDR2 FYNNEI. In TCRdb, the 5' RACE reads were re-called with MiXCR into one record per CDR3 protein. The table has over 50,000 distinct CDR3 sequences, 10% to 15% seen once; the top ten hold approximately 2.9%. This chain links TRBV2 with TRBJ2-7; the match to TRBD2 covers 7 bases. The receptor was derived from an adult who was a healthcare worker with PCR-confirmed SARS-CoV-2 infection or an uninfected control (not recorded which). Sequences were obtained from whole blood. The chain's CDR3 is CASNVGGSLYEQYF. The CDR3 region has the DNA TGTGCCAGCAATGTGGGCGGGAGTCTTTACGAGCAGTACTTC.